The 31 T cell receptor beta chains presented below share a single source sample, sequenced in a study of monozygotic twins with inflammatory bowel disease (dated by TCRdb to between 2017 and 2020). The library was obtained by 5' RACE. The run used an Illumina HiSeq 2500. After TCRdb reprocessed the reads, each CDR3 protein sequence was kept as one row, without DNA. The sample's records list 150,000 to 200,000 distinct CDR3 sequences. The ten largest clones add up to approximately 2.5% of the sample. Sequenced input: blood. Receptors originate from a human donor with ulcerative colitis or Crohn's disease, or a healthy co-twin of an affected twin (not recorded which).

V and J are TRBV5-1 and TRBJ2-1; the TCRdb call, TRBD1, lacks DNA for checking. This CDR3 is built from 16 residues. CDR1 and CDR2 from the germline V gene are SGHRS and YFSETQ. This CDR3 is CASSSPSGTFGNEQFF.

The rearrangement links TRBV12-3 or TRBV12-4 to TRBJ2-3; TCRdb's D call, TRBD1, is unchecked because there is no DNA. This CDR3 has 15 amino acids. The CDR3 loop is CASSLGTGVTDTQYF.

The chain uses TRBV28 and TRBJ2-1; as DNA is missing, the TRBD1 call by TCRdb cannot be tested. Germline-derived CDR1 and CDR2 are MDHEN and SYDVKM. The CDR3 length is 14 residues. CDR3 sequence reads: CASSRRDRRNEQFF.

This chain joins TRBV30 and TRBJ2-7; no DNA is available, so the TRBD1 call from TCRdb remains unchecked. The CDR3 contains 12 residues. In germline, CDR1 is GTSNPN, CDR2 SVGIG (reference sequence). The CDR3: CAWTGSSYEQYF.

This chain connects TRBV5-1 to TRBJ2-2; TCRdb returns TRBD1, unconfirmable since there is no DNA. CDR1 and CDR2 from the germline V gene are SGHRS and YFSETQ. The CDR3 loop spans 16 amino acids. CDR3 in amino acids: CASSLTRDPFPGELFF.

The chain links TRBV10-3 to TRBJ2-2; the TCRdb call, TRBD2, lacks DNA for checking. This CDR3 has 20 residues. Germline CDR1 reads ENHRY; CDR2 reads SYGVKD. This CDR3 reads CAISESKTGSRTSGTGELFF.

The gene calls are TRBV28 and TRBJ1-1. Germline V gene lookup returns CDR1 MDHEN and CDR2 SYDVKM. The CDR3 is 18 amino acids. CDR3 protein: CASGYYSPKTQMNTEAFF.

This chain links TRBV28 with TRBJ2-1; the TCRdb D gene call, TRBD2, has no DNA to confirm it. The length of the CDR3 is 13 residues. Germline assignment: CDR1 MDHEN and CDR2 SYDVKM. The CDR3 sequence: CASSAGRSGEQFF.

The chain joins TRBV4-1 to TRBJ2-1; lacking DNA, the TRBD2 call made by TCRdb goes unchecked. CDR1 and CDR2 from the germline V gene are MGHRA and YSYEKL. CDR3 length: 16 residues. CDR3 region: CASSQVRLAAFNEQFF.

The V and J genes are TRBV28 and TRBJ1-1; the D call from TCRdb, TRBD1, cannot be confirmed without DNA. This CDR3 has 11 amino acids. Germline CDR1 and CDR2: MDHEN and SYDVKM. The CDR3 spells CASSFQGRAFF.

This chain connects TRBV11-3 to TRBJ2-5; TCRdb's D call, TRBD2, is unchecked because there is no DNA. The CDR3 loop spans 15 amino acids. The V gene's germline CDR1 is SGHNT and CDR2 YENEEA. The CDR3 reads CASSFAGTREETQYF.

The rearrangement joins TRBV10-3 to TRBJ2-1; TCRdb lists TRBD2, though no DNA is available to test this call. The CDR3 has 15 residues. CDR1 ENHRY and CDR2 SYGVKD come from the germline V gene. The CDR3 protein is CAISEAGGSYNEQFF.

The chain recombines TRBV12-3 or TRBV12-4 with TRBJ2-3; TCRdb designates TRBD2, a call that cannot be tested without DNA. The CDR3 consists of 16 residues. The CDR3 sequence is CASSFVGSGRTDTQYF.

The chain links TRBV5-4 to TRBJ2-7; TCRdb indicates TRBD1, and absent DNA this call remains unverified. CDR3 length: 15 amino acids. Germline-derived CDR1 and CDR2 are SGHNT and YYREEE (reference sequence). The CDR3 region is CASRPGAGRSYEQYF.

The CDR3 sequence is CASSPFGLAGGTGELFF. The chain joins TRBV5-4 to TRBJ2-2; TCRdb's assignment of TRBD2 cannot be checked, as there is no DNA. The CDR3 contains 17 residues. Germline V gene lookup returns CDR1 SGHNT and CDR2 YYREEE (reference sequence).

This chain links TRBV4-2 with TRBJ2-1. This CDR3 has 16 amino acids. The germline gives CDR1 LGHNA, CDR2 YNFKEQ. This CDR3 reads CASSQDSGTSFNEQFF.

V gene TRBV5-1 combines with J gene TRBJ1-5. In germline, CDR1 is SGHRS, CDR2 YFSETQ. The CDR3 extends over 15 amino acids. CDR3 residues: CASREGLYSNQPQHF.

Its frequency marks this clonotype as medium-sized. The rearrangement joins TRBV6-5 to TRBJ1-1. CDR3 size: 11 residues. Germline assignment: CDR1 MNHEY and CDR2 SVGAGI. CDR3 loop: CASSYSGEAFF.

The chain is built from TRBV28 and TRBJ2-3. The germline V gene encodes CDR1 MDHEN and CDR2 SYDVKM. The CDR3 is 14 residues long. CDR3 residues: CASSYTYVGDTQYF. Full variable domain (remainder filled in from reference TRBV28 and TRBJ2-3): DVKVTQSSRYLVKRTGEKVFLECVQDMDHENMFWYRQDPGLGLRLIYFSYDVKMKEKGDIPEGYSVSREKKERFSLILESASTNQTSMYLCASSYTYVGDTQYFGPGTRLTVL.

This chain links TRBV20-1 with TRBJ2-1; the D gene TCRdb calls, TRBD2, cannot be checked with no DNA. The CDR3 is 14 amino acids. Germline V gene sequence: CDR1 DFQATT, CDR2 SNEGSKA (reference sequence). CDR3: CSASVRLAGNEQFF.

This chain joins TRBV5-1 and TRBJ2-3; the TCRdb call, TRBD2, lacks DNA for checking. CDR1 is SGHRS, CDR2 YFSETQ, per germline. The CDR3 extends over 15 amino acids. This chain's CDR3 is CASSSGTWSSDTQYF. Full variable domain (missing parts from reference TRBV5-1 and TRBJ2-3): KAGVTQTPRYLIKTRGQQVTLSCSPISGHRSVSWYQQTPGQGLQFLFEYFSETQRNKGNFPGRFSGRQFSNSRSEMNVSTLELGDSALYLCASSSGTWSSDTQYFGPGTRLTVL.

V is TRBV7-2 and J is TRBJ1-3. This CDR3 has 14 residues. CDR1 and CDR2 (germline): SGHTA, FQGNSA. The CDR3 is CASSLGGPGNTIYF.

The rearrangement uses TRBV20-1 and TRBJ2-3; the D gene TCRdb calls, TRBD2, cannot be checked with no DNA. This CDR3 has 15 amino acids. In germline, CDR1 is DFQATT, CDR2 SNEGSKA (reference sequence). CDR3 amino acids: CSASYLAGDADTQYF.

This sequence joins TRBV30 and TRBJ1-1; TCRdb lists TRBD1, though no DNA is available to test this call. This CDR3 has 16 residues. In germline, CDR1 is GTSNPN, CDR2 SVGIG (reference sequence). The CDR3 region is CAWSLVPTGKYTEAFF.

The rearrangement joins TRBV6-5 to TRBJ2-7. CDR3 length: 13 amino acids. CDR1 and CDR2 from the germline V gene are MNHEY and SVGAGI. The CDR3 is CASSLVALREQYF.

V gene TRBV3-1 combines with J gene TRBJ2-1; the D call of TRBD1 rests on TCRdb alone, since no DNA is present to check it. This CDR3 region has 12 residues. Germline CDR1 is LGHDT and CDR2 is YNNKEL (reference sequence). CDR3 in amino acids: CASSQGQGGQFF.

V gene TRBV5-1 combines with J gene TRBJ2-2; TCRdb names TRBD1, which stays unverified in the absence of DNA. The CDR3 spans 18 residues. The germline gives CDR1 SGHRS, CDR2 YFSETQ. The CDR3 is CASSSGTGFKRNTGELFF.

The chain links TRBV13 to TRBJ2-7. Germline values: CDR1 PRHDT, CDR2 FYEKMQ (reference sequence). The CDR3 runs 12 residues. The CDR3 region is CAGSLSGYEQYF.

The chain employs TRBV20-1 and TRBJ2-1; TCRdb outputs TRBD1, but without DNA this stays unchecked. Germline CDR1 is DFQATT and CDR2 is SNEGSKA (reference sequence). This CDR3 is built from 14 residues. The CDR3 reads CSAPRNPTVNEQFF.

This chain links TRBV5-1 with TRBJ2-2; absent DNA, TCRdb's TRBD1 call cannot be checked. This CDR3 is 15 amino acids long. Germline loops: CDR1 SGHRS, CDR2 YFSETQ. CDR3 protein: CASSPSGGNTGDLFF.

V is TRBV4-3 and J is TRBJ2-3; absent DNA, TCRdb's TRBD1 call cannot be checked. Germline CDR1 is LGHNA and CDR2 is YSLEER. The CDR3 extends over 16 amino acids. The CDR3: CASSQSPGHSTDTQYF.